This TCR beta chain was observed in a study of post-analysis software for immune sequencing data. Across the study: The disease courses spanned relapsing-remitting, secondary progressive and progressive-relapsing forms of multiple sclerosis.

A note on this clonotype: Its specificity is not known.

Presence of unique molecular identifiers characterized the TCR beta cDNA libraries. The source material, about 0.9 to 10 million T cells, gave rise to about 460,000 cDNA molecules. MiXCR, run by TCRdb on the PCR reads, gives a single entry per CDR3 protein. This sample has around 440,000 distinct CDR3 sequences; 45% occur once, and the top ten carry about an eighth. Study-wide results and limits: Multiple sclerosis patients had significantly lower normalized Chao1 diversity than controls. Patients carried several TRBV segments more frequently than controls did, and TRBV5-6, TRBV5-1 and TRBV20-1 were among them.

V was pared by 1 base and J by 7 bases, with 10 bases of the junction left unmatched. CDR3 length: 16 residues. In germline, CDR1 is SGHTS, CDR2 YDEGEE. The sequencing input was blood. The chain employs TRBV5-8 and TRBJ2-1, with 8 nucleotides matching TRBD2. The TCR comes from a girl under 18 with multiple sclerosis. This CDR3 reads CASSLSWTSIANEQFF. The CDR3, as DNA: TGTGCCAGCAGCTTGTCCTGGACTAGCATTGCGAATGAGCAGTTCTTC. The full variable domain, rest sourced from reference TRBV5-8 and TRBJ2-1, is EAGVTQSPTHLIKTRGQQATLRCSPISGHTSVYWYQQALGLGLQFLLWYDEGEERNRGNFPPRFSGRQFPNYSSELNVNALELEDSALYLCASSLSWTSIANEQFFGPGTRLTVL.